Listed here is a single TCR beta chain. The data are from a study of blood T cell repertoires in COVID-19. Study background: From the United States, Italy and Spain came samples of acute and convalescent COVID-19. T cells, B-cell-depleted T cells, or PBMCs provided the cDNA or gDNA that served as material.

V lost 7 bases and J lost 0, with 12 bases in between. The CDR3 has 14 amino acids. CDR1 MNHEY and CDR2 SVGAGI come from the germline V gene. In the original analysis: Estimates of nucleated cell counts were drawn from the amplification of reference gene primers. Some clones are missing from TCRdb's copy, which holds only in-frame ones; the method was immunoSEQ multiplex PCR. The V and J calls and clone size are taken from that table; D and trimming were inferred from the DNA. Among about 80,000 clones listed, about 73% were seen once. The J gene is TRBJ1-2, the V gene TRBV6-5, with D possibly being TRBD1 (6 bases). The TCR sequence derives from a man aged 50 to 60 with active or convalescent COVID-19. The specimen was peripheral blood. In nucleotides, the CDR3 is TGTGCCAGCACATCAGGGGCCTCTAACTATGGCTACACCTTC. Translated, it gives CASTSGASNYGYTF.